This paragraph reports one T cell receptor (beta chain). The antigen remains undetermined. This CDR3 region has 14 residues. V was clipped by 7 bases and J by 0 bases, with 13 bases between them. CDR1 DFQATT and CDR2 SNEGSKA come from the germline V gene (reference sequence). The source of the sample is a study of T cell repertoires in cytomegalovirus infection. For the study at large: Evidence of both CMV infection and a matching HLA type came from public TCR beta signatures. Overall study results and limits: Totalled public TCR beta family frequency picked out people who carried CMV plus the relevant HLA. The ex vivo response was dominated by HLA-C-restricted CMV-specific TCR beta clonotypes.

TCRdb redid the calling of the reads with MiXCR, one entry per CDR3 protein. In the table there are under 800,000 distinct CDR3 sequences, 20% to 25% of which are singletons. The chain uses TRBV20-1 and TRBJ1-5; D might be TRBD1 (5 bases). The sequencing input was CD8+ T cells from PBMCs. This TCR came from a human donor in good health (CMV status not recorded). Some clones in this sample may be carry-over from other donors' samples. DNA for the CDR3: TGCAGTGTCCATGCAGGGAATAGCAATCAGCCCCAGCATTTT. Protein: CSVHAGNSNQPQHF.